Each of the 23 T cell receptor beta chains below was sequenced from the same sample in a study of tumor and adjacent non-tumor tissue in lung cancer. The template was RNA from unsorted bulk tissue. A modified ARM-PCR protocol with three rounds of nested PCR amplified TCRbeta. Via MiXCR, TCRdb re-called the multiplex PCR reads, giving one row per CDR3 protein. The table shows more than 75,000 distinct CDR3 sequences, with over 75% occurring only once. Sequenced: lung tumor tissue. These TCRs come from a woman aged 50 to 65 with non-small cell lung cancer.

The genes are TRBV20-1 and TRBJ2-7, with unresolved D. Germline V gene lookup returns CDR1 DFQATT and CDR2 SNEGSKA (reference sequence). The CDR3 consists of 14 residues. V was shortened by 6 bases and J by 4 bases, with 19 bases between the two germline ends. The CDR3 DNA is TGCAGTGCCACCAGAGACTCGGTACATTACGAGCAGTACTTC. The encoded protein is CSATRDSVHYEQYF.

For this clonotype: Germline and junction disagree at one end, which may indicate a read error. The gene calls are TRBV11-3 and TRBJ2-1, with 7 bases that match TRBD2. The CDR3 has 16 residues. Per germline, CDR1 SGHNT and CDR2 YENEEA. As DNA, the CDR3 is TGTGCCAGCAGCTCCCGAGGCGGGAGTTCCTACAATGAGCAATTCTTC. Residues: CASSSRGGSSYNEQFF.

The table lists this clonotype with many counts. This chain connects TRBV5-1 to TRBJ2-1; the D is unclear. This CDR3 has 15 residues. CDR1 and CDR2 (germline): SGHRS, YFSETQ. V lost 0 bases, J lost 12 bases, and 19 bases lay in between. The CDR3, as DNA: TGCGCCAGCAGCTTGGTGGACCCCGGCGTAGTCCGGCAGTTCTTC. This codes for CASSLVDPGVVRQFF.

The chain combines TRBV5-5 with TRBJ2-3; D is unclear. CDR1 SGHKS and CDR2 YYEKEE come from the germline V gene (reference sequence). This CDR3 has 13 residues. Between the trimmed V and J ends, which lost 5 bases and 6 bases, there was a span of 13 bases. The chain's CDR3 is CASSSWGSDTQYF. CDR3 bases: TGTGCCAGCAGTTCATGGGGATCTGATACGCAGTATTTT. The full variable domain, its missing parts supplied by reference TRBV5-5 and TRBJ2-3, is DAGVTQSPTHLIKTRGQQVTLRCSPISGHKSVSWYQQVLGQGPQFIFQYYEKEERGRGNFPDRFSARQFPNYSSELNVNALLLGDSALYLCASSSWGSDTQYFGPGTRLTVL.

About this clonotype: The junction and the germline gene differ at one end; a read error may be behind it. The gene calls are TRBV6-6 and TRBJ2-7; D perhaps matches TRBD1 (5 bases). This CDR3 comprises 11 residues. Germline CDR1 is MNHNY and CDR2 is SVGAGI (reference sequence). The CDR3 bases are TGTACCAGCACCGCCGACAGCGAGCTGTACTTC. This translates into CTSTADSELYF.

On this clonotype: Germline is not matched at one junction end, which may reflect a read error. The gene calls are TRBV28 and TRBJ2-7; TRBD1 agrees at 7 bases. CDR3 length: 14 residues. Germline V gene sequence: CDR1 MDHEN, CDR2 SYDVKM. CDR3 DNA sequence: TGTACCAGCAGTTTTAGGGGACAGACTCACGAGCAGTACTTC. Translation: CTSSFRGQTHEQYF.

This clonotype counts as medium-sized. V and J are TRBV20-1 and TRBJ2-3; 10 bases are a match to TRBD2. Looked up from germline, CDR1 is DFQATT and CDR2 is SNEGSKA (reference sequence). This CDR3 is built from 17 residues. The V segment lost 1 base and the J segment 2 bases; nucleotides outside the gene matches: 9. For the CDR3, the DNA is TGCAGTGCTAGAGTAGGGCTAGCGGGGGCTGTCACAGATACGCAGTATTTT. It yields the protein CSARVGLAGAVTDTQYF.

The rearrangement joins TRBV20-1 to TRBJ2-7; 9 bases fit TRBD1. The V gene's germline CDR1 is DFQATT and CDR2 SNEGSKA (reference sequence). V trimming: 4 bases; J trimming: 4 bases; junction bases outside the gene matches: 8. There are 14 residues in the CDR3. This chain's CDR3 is CSAMKGTGLYEQYF. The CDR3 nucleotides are TGCAGTGCTATGAAGGGGACAGGGCTTTACGAGCAGTACTTC.

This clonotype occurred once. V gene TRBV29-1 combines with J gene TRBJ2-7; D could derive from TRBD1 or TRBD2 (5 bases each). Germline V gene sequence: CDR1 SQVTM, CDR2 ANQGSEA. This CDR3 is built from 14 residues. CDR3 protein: CGASTRGEPYEQYF. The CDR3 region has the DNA TGCGGCGCGTCGACACGGGGCGAACCCTACGAGCAGTACTTC.

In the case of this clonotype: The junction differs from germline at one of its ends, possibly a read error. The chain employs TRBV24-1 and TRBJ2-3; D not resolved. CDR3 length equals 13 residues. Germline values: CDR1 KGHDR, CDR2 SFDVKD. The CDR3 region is CATSDVWSDTQYF. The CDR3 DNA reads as TGTGCCACCAGTGACGTATGGTCAGACACGCAGTATTTT.

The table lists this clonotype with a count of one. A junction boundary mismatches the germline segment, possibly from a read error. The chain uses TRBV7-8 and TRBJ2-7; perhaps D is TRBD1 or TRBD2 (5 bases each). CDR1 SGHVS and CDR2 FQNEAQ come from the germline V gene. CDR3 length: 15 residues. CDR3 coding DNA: TGTGTCAGCAGCTTAGCCTGGGCCGAGGGGCTCGAGCAGTACTTC. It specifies CVSSLAWAEGLEQYF.

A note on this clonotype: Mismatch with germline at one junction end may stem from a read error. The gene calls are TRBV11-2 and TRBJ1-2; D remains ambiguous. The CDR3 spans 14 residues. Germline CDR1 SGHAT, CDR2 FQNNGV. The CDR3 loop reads CASSLTRTNYGYPF. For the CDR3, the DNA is TGTGCCAGTAGCTTAACCCGTACTAACTATGGTTACCCCTTC.

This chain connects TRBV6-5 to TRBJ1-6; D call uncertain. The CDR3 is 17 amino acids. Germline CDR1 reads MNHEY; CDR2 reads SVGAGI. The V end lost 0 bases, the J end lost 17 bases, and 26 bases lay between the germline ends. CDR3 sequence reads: CASSYSLWQADNSPIHF. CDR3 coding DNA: TGTGCCAGCAGTTACTCCCTCTGGCAGGCAGATAATTCGCCCATCCACTTT.

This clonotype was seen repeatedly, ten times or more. The CDR3 region has the DNA TGCAGTGCCCTCGGACTAGGGCGTGAAGCTTTCTTT. The encoded protein is CSALGLGREAFF. The chain is built from TRBV20-1 and TRBJ1-1, with D uncertain. The CDR3 covers 12 residues. Germline V gives CDR1 DFQATT, CDR2 SNEGSKA (reference sequence). V lost 6 bases, J lost 7 bases, and 15 bases lay in between.

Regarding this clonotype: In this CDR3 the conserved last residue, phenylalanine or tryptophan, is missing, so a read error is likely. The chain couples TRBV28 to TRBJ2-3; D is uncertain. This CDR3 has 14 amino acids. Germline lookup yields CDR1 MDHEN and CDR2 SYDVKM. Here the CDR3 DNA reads TGTGCCAGCAGTTTTCAGAGATTCACACATACGCAGTATATT. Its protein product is CASSFQRFTHTQYI.

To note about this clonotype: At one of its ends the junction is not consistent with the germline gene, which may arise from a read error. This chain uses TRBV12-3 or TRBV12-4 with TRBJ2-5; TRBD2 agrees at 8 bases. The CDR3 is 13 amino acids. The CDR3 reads CTSNSREGETQYF. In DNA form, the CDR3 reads TGTACCAGCAATTCTCGGGAGGGGGAGACCCAGTACTTC.

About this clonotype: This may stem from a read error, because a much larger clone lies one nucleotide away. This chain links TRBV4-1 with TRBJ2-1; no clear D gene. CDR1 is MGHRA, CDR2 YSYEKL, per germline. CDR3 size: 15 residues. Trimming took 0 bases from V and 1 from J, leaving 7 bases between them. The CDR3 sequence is CASSQDHTSYNEQFF. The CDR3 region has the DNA TGCGCCAGCAGCCAAGATCATACTTCCTACAATGAGCAGTTCTTC.

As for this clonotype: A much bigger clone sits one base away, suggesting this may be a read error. The CDR3 DNA is TGTGTCACCGCTCAAGGACAAGGCCCCTATGGCTACACCTTC. Its protein is CVTAQGQGPYGYTF. This chain joins TRBV24-1 and TRBJ1-2, with D tentatively TRBD1 (5 bases). Germline V gene sequence: CDR1 KGHDR, CDR2 SFDVKD. The CDR3 is 14 residues long.

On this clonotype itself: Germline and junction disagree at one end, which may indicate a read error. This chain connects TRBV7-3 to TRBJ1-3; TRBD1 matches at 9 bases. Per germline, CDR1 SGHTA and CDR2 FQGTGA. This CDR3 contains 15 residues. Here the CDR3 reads CASSAGQGSGITIYF. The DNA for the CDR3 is TGTGCCAGCAGCGCGGGACAGGGATCTGGAATCACCATATATTTT.

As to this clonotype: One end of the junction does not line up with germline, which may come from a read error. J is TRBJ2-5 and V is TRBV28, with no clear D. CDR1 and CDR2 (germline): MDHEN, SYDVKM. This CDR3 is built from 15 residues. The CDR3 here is CASSDTTQGQETQHF. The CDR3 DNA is TGTGCCAGCAGTGATACGACACAAGGCCAAGAGACCCAGCACTTT. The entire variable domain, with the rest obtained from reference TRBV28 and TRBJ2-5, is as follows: DVKVTQSSRYLVKRTGEKVFLECVQDMDHENMFWYRQDPGLGLRLIYFSYDVKMKEKGDIPEGYSVSREKKERFSLILESASTNQTSMYLCASSDTTQGQETQHFGPGTRLLVL.

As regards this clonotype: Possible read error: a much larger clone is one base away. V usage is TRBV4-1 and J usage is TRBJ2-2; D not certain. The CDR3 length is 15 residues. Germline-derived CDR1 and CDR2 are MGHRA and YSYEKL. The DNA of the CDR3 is TGCACCAGCAGCCAAGATGCGTCGTACACCGGGGAGCTGTTTTTT. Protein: CTSSQDASYTGELFF.

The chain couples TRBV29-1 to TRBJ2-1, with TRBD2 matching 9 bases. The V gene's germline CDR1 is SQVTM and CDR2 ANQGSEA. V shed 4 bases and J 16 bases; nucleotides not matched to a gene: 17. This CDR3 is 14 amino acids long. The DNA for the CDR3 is TGCAGCGTTGGGGCGGGAGGGGACTACAATTGGCAATTCTTC. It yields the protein CSVGAGGDYNWQFF.

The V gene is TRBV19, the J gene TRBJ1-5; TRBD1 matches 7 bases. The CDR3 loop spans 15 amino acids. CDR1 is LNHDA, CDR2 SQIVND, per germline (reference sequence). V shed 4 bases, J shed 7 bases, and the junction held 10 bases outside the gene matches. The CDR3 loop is CASSTARGSRQPQHF. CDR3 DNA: TGTGCCAGTAGTACTGCCAGGGGGTCTAGGCAGCCCCAGCATTTT.